Listed below are T cell receptor beta chains from one sample, sequenced in a study of cytomegalovirus exposure and HLA in healthy donors. Using immunoSEQ multiplex PCR, the repertoire was profiled, and TCRdb retains in-frame clones only, with some absent. This table has about 43,000 clones, about 94% appearing once. Input material: PBMCs. Source of these receptors: a man aged 18 to 35 in good health and CMV-seronegative. Both conserved end residues are part of each CDR3. D genes are given only for firm matches. Clone size is shown for a subset of rows, as once, few, many or a class of expanded clone.

J gene | CDR3 length | clone size | D gene | V gene | CDR3 DNA | CDR3 protein
TRBJ2-1 | 14 | . | TRBD1 | TRBV25-1 | TGTGCCAGCAGTTGGGGGACAGGTTACAATGAGCAGTTCTTC | CASSWGTGYNEQFF
TRBJ2-7 | 14 | . | TRBD1 | TRBV18 | TGTGCCAGCTCAACGGGACAGGTAGATTACGAGCAGTACTTC | CASSTGQVDYEQYF
TRBJ2-4 | 17 | . | . | TRBV19 | TGTGCCAGTAGTATAGCCGGTTCCTCCGGGGTCAAAAACATTCAGTACTTC | CASSIAGSSGVKNIQYF
TRBJ1-1 | 13 | few | TRBD1 | TRBV7-9 | TGTGCCAGCAGCGACGGACAGGGCACTGAAGCTTTCTTT | CASSDGQGTEAFF
TRBJ1-2 | 15 | . | . | TRBV5-4 | TGTGCCAGCAGCGACGGGGGACCCTCTAACTATGGCTACACCTTC | CASSDGGPSNYGYTF
TRBJ1-5 | 13 | . | . | TRBV29-1 | TGCAGCGTTGTCTCTTCCAGGGGCCAGCCCCAGCATTTT | CSVVSSRGQPQHF
TRBJ2-3 | 17 | . | TRBD2 | TRBV7-9 | TGTGCCAGCAGCTTAAAGGGGACTAGCGGGAGCACAGATACGCAGTATTTT | CASSLKGTSGSTDTQYF
TRBJ2-1 | 15 | . | TRBD1 | TRBV5-1 | TGCGCCAGCAGCTTGGAGGGGACAGGGGATAATGAGCAGTTCTTC | CASSLEGTGDNEQFF
TRBJ2-7 | 14 | . | TRBD2 | TRBV5-1 | TGCGCCAGCAGCTTTAGCGGGAGCGTCCACGAGCAGTACTTC | CASSFSGSVHEQYF
TRBJ1-4 | 14 | . | . | TRBV6-5 | TGTGCCAGTGGGCAGGACATTACTAATGAAAAACTGTTTTTT | CASGQDITNEKLFF
TRBJ1-4 | 15 | . | TRBD1 | TRBV27 | TGTGCCAGCAGTTTAGGGACAGGGGGCTTTGAAAAACTGTTTTTT | CASSLGTGGFEKLFF
TRBJ2-1 | 16 | . | TRBD2 | TRBV5-1 | TGCGCCAGCAGCTTGGAGGGGCTAGCGGGAGGGATTGAGCAGTTCTTC | CASSLEGLAGGIEQFF
TRBJ1-1 | 13 | . | TRBD1 | TRBV7-9 | TGTGCCAGCAGCAGACGCGGCGGGGACAGAGCTTTCTTT | CASSRRGGDRAFF
TRBJ2-1 | 14 | . | . | TRBV5-6 | TGTGCCAGCAGCGCCAGCCAGGGTTACAATGAGCAGTTCTTC | CASSASQGYNEQFF
TRBJ1-1 | 16 | . | . | TRBV7-2 | TGTGCCAGCATCGATTCGCTTAGACAGGAGAACACTGAAGCTTTCTTT | CASIDSLRQENTEAFF
TRBJ2-1 | 14 | . | TRBD1 | TRBV2 | TGTGCCAGCAGTGGTGGGCAGGGGGTAGGTGAGCAGTTCTTC | CASSGGQGVGEQFF
TRBJ2-7 | 15 | . | TRBD2 | TRBV6-6 | TGTGCCAGCAGCGAAAGACTAGCGGGAGGTTACGAGCAGTACTTC | CASSERLAGGYEQYF
TRBJ2-2 | 13 | . | . | TRBV6-6 | TGTGCCAGCAGGGTGGGGGGAACCGGGGAGCTGTTTTTT | CASRVGGTGELFF
TRBJ2-1 | 13 | . | . | TRBV9 | TGTGCCAGCAGCGTAAACGGGTGGGATGAGCAGTTCTTC | CASSVNGWDEQFF
TRBJ1-1 | 12 | once | TRBD1 | TRBV10-3 | TGTGCCGTCCAGACAGGGTACACTGAAGCTTTCTTT | CAVQTGYTEAFF
TRBJ1-2 | 13 | . | TRBD1 | TRBV2 | TGTGCCAGCAGGCAGACAGGGGGCGATGGCTACACCTTC | CASRQTGGDGYTF
TRBJ1-1 | 13 | . | . | TRBV29-1 | TGCAGCGTTGATGGGACTTTGAACACTGAAGCTTTCTTT | CSVDGTLNTEAFF
TRBJ2-2 | 16 | . | TRBD2 | TRBV9 | TGTGCCAGCAGCACACGACTAGCGGGAGATGTCGGGGAGCTGTTTTTT | CASSTRLAGDVGELFF
TRBJ1-1 | 13 | . | . | TRBV7-2 | TGTGCCAGCAGCTTATGGGGGCAGTCTGAAGCTTTCTTT | CASSLWGQSEAFF
TRBJ2-1 | 16 | . | TRBD1 | TRBV5-1 | TGCGCCAGCAGCTTGGCCGGGGACAGGGCCTACAATGAGCAGTTCTTC | CASSLAGDRAYNEQFF
TRBJ1-2 | 12 | . | TRBD1 | TRBV6-6 | TGTGCCAGCCAGACAGGGGATCGGGGCTACACCTTC | CASQTGDRGYTF
TRBJ2-7 | 12 | . | TRBD2 | TRBV5-5 | TGTGCCAGCAGCCCAATGCGGGAGAAGCAGTACTTC | CASSPMREKQYF